This record looks at one T cell receptor (beta chain) sequence and its context. Time point here: patch test 2, 6 weeks after DPC sensitization. This sample's treatment: therapeutic diphenylcyclopropenone sensitization with weekly scalp DPC. Unfractionated whole blood was the source from which total RNA was extracted. The CDR3 length is 15 residues. Trimming took 3 bases from V and 2 from J; bases not matched to a gene: 2. The germline CDR1 and CDR2 sequences are SEHNR and FQNEAQ (reference sequence). The data stem from a study of human T cells and chemical hapten exposure. About the study: The use of 2% DPC on around 2 cm by around 2 cm of upper inner arm skin constituted sensitization. Patients, a majority of them female, were diagnosed with alopecia areata, totalis or universalis. TCR yields per sample varied, mainly owing to small pooled library volume differences.

In TCRdb, the RACE reads were re-called with MiXCR into one record per CDR3 protein. The repertoire holds tens of thousands of distinct CDR3 sequences, 8.5% to 12% seen once, with 5% in the top ten. Sequencing was performed on whole blood, taken in connection with sensitization to the hapten diphenylcyclopropenone (DPC). This clonotype was sampled from a woman between 50 and 59 years old with alopecia areata. Some clones in this sample may be carry-over from other donors' samples. The rearrangement links TRBV7-9 to TRBJ2-1; TRBD1 matches at 9 bases. The CDR3 DNA reads as TGTGCCAGCAGCTTTACAGGGGGCCCCTACAATGAGCAGTTCTTC. Protein: CASSFTGGPYNEQFF.